These 25 T cell receptor beta chains were all obtained from the same sample, sequenced in a study of cytomegalovirus exposure and HLA in healthy donors. 13 Jbeta primers and 60 Vbeta primers were used for the PCR. Clones were read by immunoSEQ multiplex PCR, and TCRdb kept only the in-frame ones, dropping some. The table has more than 90,000 clones, about 79% seen once. Material for sequencing was PBMCs. The receptors originated from a young woman in good health and CMV-seropositive.

The rearrangement joins TRBV15 to TRBJ2-1, with D possibly TRBD2 on 6 matching bases. This CDR3 comprises 18 residues. The V end was cut by 4 bases, the J end by 3 bases, with 22 bases between. Per germline, CDR1 LNHNV and CDR2 YYDKDF (reference sequence). CDR3 coding DNA: TGTGCCACCAGCACAGAGACTAGAATAGCGGAGATCTACAATGAGCAGTTCTTC. Translating gives CATSTETRIAEIYNEQFF.

This chain connects TRBV7-9 to TRBJ2-3; 8 bases are shared with TRBD1. V gave up 1 base and J gave up 7 bases; unmatched junction bases: 7. Germline lookup yields CDR1 SEHNR and CDR2 FQNEAQ (reference sequence). This CDR3 has 15 amino acids. In nucleotides, the CDR3 is TGTGCCAGCAGCTTAGGAAAAAGGACAGGGAATACGCAGTATTTT. Its translation: CASSLGKRTGNTQYF.

The chain couples TRBV19 to TRBJ2-3; the D gene is possibly TRBD2 (5 bases). The germline CDR1 and CDR2 sequences are LNHDA and SQIVND (reference sequence). The CDR3 contains 13 residues. V lost 3 bases and J 3 bases, leaving 7 bases between the germline ends. Here the CDR3 DNA reads TGTGCCAGTAGTATGGGCGGGACAGATACGCAGTATTTT. This translates into CASSMGGTDTQYF.

The rearrangement joins TRBV19 to TRBJ1-2, with TRBD1 matching over 9 bases. The ends lost 3 bases at V and 8 bases at J; junction bases unmatched: 7. Germline loops: CDR1 LNHDA, CDR2 SQIVND (reference sequence). The CDR3 spans 14 residues. In nucleotides, the CDR3 is TGTGCCAGTAGTATTTACGGACAGGGGACCGGCTACACCTTC. Translated: CASSIYGQGTGYTF. The full variable domain, completed using reference TRBV19 and TRBJ1-2, is DGGITQSPKYLFRKEGQNVTLSCEQNLNHDAMYWYRQDPGQGLRLIYYSQIVNDFQKGDIAEGYSVSREKKESFPLTVTSAQKNPTAFYLCASSIYGQGTGYTFGSGTRLTVV.

The CDR3: CASSVEQGSFMSGELFF. CDR3 coding DNA: TGTGCCAGCAGCGTAGAACAGGGGTCGTTCATGTCCGGGGAGCTGTTTTTT. The chain is built from TRBV9 and TRBJ2-2; 7 bases fit TRBD1. The V gene's germline CDR1 is SGDLS and CDR2 YYNGEE. The junction had 11 bases not matched to a gene; V was cut back by 0 bases and J by 6 bases. This CDR3 region has 17 residues. The whole variable domain, remainder taken from reference TRBV9 and TRBJ2-2, is DSGVTQTPKHLITATGQRVTLRCSPRSGDLSVYWYQQSLDQGLQFLIQYYNGEERAKGNILERFSAQQFPDLHSELNLSSLELGDSALYFCASSVEQGSFMSGELFFGEGSRLTVL.

This chain joins TRBV30 and TRBJ2-3; 8 bases are shared with TRBD1. This CDR3 is 15 amino acids long. Germline V CDR1 and CDR2: GTSNPN, SVGIG (reference sequence). Losses at the gene ends were 4 bases for V and 0 bases for J; bases not matched to a gene: 6. The CDR3 loop reads CAWTIGTGSTDTQYF. CDR3 DNA: TGTGCCTGGACCATCGGGACAGGAAGCACAGATACGCAGTATTTT.

DNA of the CDR3: TGTGCCAGCAGTAACCGGGACAGGGGCTCTGGAAACACCATATATTTT. Translation: CASSNRDRGSGNTIYF. V gene TRBV5-6 combines with J gene TRBJ1-3; TRBD1 agrees at 10 bases. This CDR3 region has 16 residues. V lost 5 bases and J lost 0; bases outside the gene matches: 5. Germline V CDR1 and CDR2: SGHDT, YYEEEE.

This chain uses TRBV6-5 with TRBJ1-2, with a weak D call TRBD1 (6 bases). The CDR3 runs to 13 residues. The V end lost 2 bases, the J end lost 3 bases, and 7 bases lay between the germline ends. Germline V lookup: CDR1 MNHEY, CDR2 SVGAGI. CDR3 DNA: TGTGCCAGCAGTTACGGGGGCGACTATGGCTACACCTTC. Translation gives CASSYGGDYGYTF.

Worth noting for this clone: It is likely a read error, because the conserved phenylalanine at the end of the CDR3 is missing. The gene calls are TRBV19 and TRBJ1-3; D not resolved. The V end was cut by 1 base, the J end by 0 bases, with 4 bases between. The CDR3 runs to 14 residues. The V gene's germline CDR1 is LNHDA and CDR2 SQIVND (reference sequence). The CDR3 bases are TGTGCCAGTAGTATAGTGGACTCTGGAAACACCATATATTTG. It encodes CASSIVDSGNTIYL.

This sequence joins TRBV2 and TRBJ1-5; D may be TRBD1 (6 bases). V shed 7 bases and J shed 7 bases, with 11 bases lying between them. In germline, CDR1 is SNHLY, CDR2 FYNNEI. CDR3 length equals 12 residues. The DNA for the CDR3 is TGTGCCAGCAATCAGGGGAGCCAGCCCCAGCATTTT. Residues: CASNQGSQPQHF.

The gene calls are TRBV5-1 and TRBJ2-3; 7 bases are shared with TRBD1. The J segment lost 3 bases and the V segment lost 0 bases, leaving 1 base of the junction unmatched. In germline, CDR1 is SGHRS, CDR2 YFSETQ. The CDR3 loop spans 14 amino acids. CDR3 DNA sequence: TGCGCCAGCAGCTTGGTACAGGGGACAGATACGCAGTATTTT. It encodes CASSLVQGTDTQYF.

The V call is TRBV6-5, the J call TRBJ1-2; 7 bases map to TRBD1. The V gene's germline CDR1 is MNHEY and CDR2 SVGAGI. This CDR3 comprises 14 residues. With V trimmed by 6 bases and J by 4 bases, 8 bases remained unmatched. Written as DNA, the CDR3 is TGTGCCAGCAGCCTAGACAGGGAAAGCTATGGCTACACCTTC. This codes for CASSLDRESYGYTF.

A word on this clone: With a much larger clone just one base away, this may be a read error. The identical CDR3 is also encoded by other nucleotide sequences in the sample. The V and J genes are TRBV5-1 and TRBJ2-4; D might be TRBD1 (5 bases). Between the trimmed V and J ends, which lost 4 bases and 3 bases, there was a span of 17 bases. This CDR3 spans 16 amino acids. Germline V gives CDR1 SGHRS, CDR2 YFSETQ. CDR3 coding DNA: TGCGCCAGCAGCAATGGGGCACCGAACGTCAAAAACATTCAGTACTTC. It codes for CASSNGAPNVKNIQYF.

This clone was found once. This sequence joins TRBV28 and TRBJ2-7, with D tentatively TRBD2 (6 bases). The CDR3 contains 14 residues. The germline CDR1 and CDR2 sequences are MDHEN and SYDVKM. Between the trimmed V and J ends, which lost 2 bases and 5 bases, there was a span of 13 bases. In DNA, the CDR3 is TGTGCCAGCAGTTTAACGGGAGCCCGGGACGAGCAGTACTTC. Translating gives CASSLTGARDEQYF. The full variable domain, in which reference TRBV28 and TRBJ2-7 provide the parts outside the CDR3, is DVKVTQSSRYLVKRTGEKVFLECVQDMDHENMFWYRQDPGLGLRLIYFSYDVKMKEKGDIPEGYSVSREKKERFSLILESASTNQTSMYLCASSLTGARDEQYFGPGTRLTVT.

The sample holds a few counts of this clone. The V call is TRBV27, the J call TRBJ2-2; D may be TRBD2 (6 bases). The V gene lost 6 bases and the J gene lost 5 bases, with 16 bases spanning the gap. Germline V gene data show CDR1 as MNHEY and CDR2 as SMNVEV (reference sequence). This CDR3 spans 15 amino acids. CDR3 DNA: TGTGCCAGCAGATCCGGGGGAAAGGGGACCGGGGAGCTGTTTTTT. Residues: CASRSGGKGTGELFF.

The chain recombines TRBV18 with TRBJ1-1; no firm D call. The CDR3 runs 15 residues. Trimming pared 0 bases from V and 1 base from J, leaving 9 bases between. Per the germline V gene, CDR1 is KGHSH and CDR2 is LQKENI. Here the CDR3 reads CASSPPAGENTEAFF. CDR3 in DNA: TGTGCCAGCTCACCACCAGCCGGGGAGAACACTGAAGCTTTCTTT.

The chain carries TRBV4-2 and TRBJ2-5; possible D gene TRBD1, 6 bases. CDR1 and CDR2 (germline): LGHNA, YNFKEQ. The CDR3 runs to 17 residues. V lost 4 bases and J lost 7, with 25 bases in between. The CDR3 DNA reads TGTGCCAGCAGCCTAACACCGACAGGAGACCTCTCGGGGACCCAGTACTTC. It codes for CASSLTPTGDLSGTQYF.

This clone turned up a few times. This rearrangement joins TRBV28 to TRBJ1-1; unclear D gene. The CDR3 totals 13 residues. Germline CDR1 and CDR2: MDHEN and SYDVKM. V was trimmed by 5 bases and J by 7 bases, leaving 14 bases between them. CDR3 in amino acids: CASSPLQLFEAFF. The CDR3 DNA follows: TGTGCCAGCAGTCCATTACAGCTCTTTGAAGCTTTCTTT.

This chain connects TRBV19 to TRBJ1-3; D remains ambiguous. V was clipped by 4 bases and J by 2 bases, with 15 bases between them. This CDR3 comprises 16 residues. The germline V gene encodes CDR1 LNHDA and CDR2 SQIVND (reference sequence). The CDR3 DNA is TGTGCCAGTAGTACCCCCCCCGAGAGTGCTGGAAACACCATATATTTT. This translates into CASSTPPESAGNTIYF.

The chain uses TRBV5-1 and TRBJ2-1, with D uncertain. V dropped 0 bases and J dropped 0 bases, with 10 bases sitting between them. This CDR3 is built from 16 residues. Germline V gene data show CDR1 as SGHRS and CDR2 as YFSETQ. As DNA, the CDR3 is TGCGCCAGCAGCTTGGGTACCGTTAGCTCCTACAATGAGCAGTTCTTC. This codes for CASSLGTVSSYNEQFF.

The chain employs TRBV15 and TRBJ2-7, with TRBD2 matching 7 bases. The length of the CDR3 is 17 residues. J lost 3 bases, V lost 0 bases, and 11 bases had no gene match. Germline V gene lookup returns CDR1 LNHNV and CDR2 YYDKDF (reference sequence). Here the CDR3 reads CATSRDPLGGEVYEQYF. DNA of the CDR3: TGTGCCACCAGCAGAGATCCCCTGGGAGGGGAAGTCTACGAGCAGTACTTC.

In DNA, the CDR3 is TGTGCCACCAGCAGAGATGCCAATCCGGTACTTGAGTACGAGCAGTACTTC. Translated, it gives CATSRDANPVLEYEQYF. V gene TRBV15 combines with J gene TRBJ2-7; D is ambiguous. The CDR3 runs to 17 residues. Germline values: CDR1 LNHNV, CDR2 YYDKDF (reference sequence). The V gene lost 0 bases and the J gene lost 4 bases, with 19 bases spanning the gap.

This rearrangement joins TRBV4-1 to TRBJ1-5; D is unresolved. The CDR3 contains 17 residues. Germline CDR1 MGHRA, CDR2 YSYEKL. Trimming removed 6 bases from V and 0 bases from J, with 18 bases in between. CDR3 sequence (DNA): TGCGCCAGCAGTCAGACTCTTACTGCATATAGCAATCAGCCCCAGCATTTT. It yields the protein CASSQTLTAYSNQPQHF.

J is TRBJ1-2 and V is TRBV29-1, with a weak D call TRBD1 (5 bases). CDR1 SQVTM and CDR2 ANQGSEA come from the germline V gene. This CDR3 spans 12 amino acids. Trimming stripped 6 bases from V and 4 bases from J, with 12 bases between. Here the CDR3 reads CSVGEAVYGYTF. CDR3 nucleotide sequence: TGCAGCGTAGGGGAGGCTGTCTATGGCTACACCTTC. The full variable domain, in which reference TRBV29-1 and TRBJ1-2 provide the parts outside the CDR3, is SAVISQKPSRDICQRGTSLTIQCQVDSQVTMMFWYRQQPGQSLTLIATANQGSEATYESGFVIDKFPISRPNLTFSTLTVSNMSPEDSSIYLCSVGEAVYGYTFGSGTRLTVV.

The chain joins TRBV6-5 to TRBJ1-2; TRBD1 might be the D (6 bases). Looked up from germline, CDR1 is MNHEY and CDR2 is SVGAGI. The CDR3 has 13 residues. V was trimmed by 5 bases and J by 3 bases, leaving 10 bases between them. The CDR3 region is CASSTRQDYGYTF. The CDR3 DNA sequence: TGTGCCAGCAGTACCCGACAGGACTATGGCTACACCTTC.